This TCR beta chain was observed in a study of CD4 T cells in relation to SARS-CoV-2 and coronaviruses. About the study: TCR beta CDR3s were sequenced after 10-day antigen culture of PBMCs. The HLA restriction of the shared crossreactive spike epitopes was mapped.

V lost 0 bases and J 5 bases, leaving 13 bases between the germline ends. CDR1 and CDR2 (germline): SEHNR, FQNEAQ (reference sequence). The length of the CDR3 is 15 residues. The study's findings and limits: Around 60% of donors had memory CD4+ clonotypes crossrecognizing SARS-CoV-2 and common cold coronavirus spike. No donor gave both pre-pandemic and post-infection samples.

As for this clone: Its specificity is not known.

Sequenced by immunoSEQ multiplex PCR; TCRdb stores in-frame clones only, minus some. Among around 31,000 clones listed, roughly 82% were seen once. Sequenced: memory CD4+ T cells from PBMCs, cultured in vitro. The chain employs TRBV7-9 and TRBJ2-5; D is unresolved. The source is an adult with COVID-19. The CDR3 loop reads CASSLATPQWETQYF. The CDR3 DNA reads as TGTGCCAGCAGCTTAGCCACTCCACAATGGGAGACCCAGTACTTC.